The sequence of this T cell receptor beta chain was determined in a study of cytomegalovirus exposure and HLA in healthy donors. The data were produced by immunoSEQ multiplex PCR, yet TCRdb's version contains in-frame clones alone and is incomplete. The sample records 75,000 to 85,000 clones, approximately 90% being singletons. Germline CDR1 and CDR2: SGHTS and YDEGEE. V lost 4 bases, J lost 5 bases, and 18 bases lay in between. The CDR3 totals 16 residues. Sequences were obtained from PBMCs. The chain employs TRBV5-8 and TRBJ2-2; the D gene is possibly TRBD2 (6 bases). The receptor's source is a man aged 25-45 years in good health and CMV-seronegative. CDR3 amino acids: CASSNRWGSGTGELFF. As DNA, the CDR3 is TGTGCCAGCAGCAACCGGTGGGGGAGCGGGACCGGGGAGCTGTTTTTT.